The rows below give T cell receptor beta chains drawn from one sample of a study of T cell responses to AZD1222 COVID-19 vaccine. Clones were read by immunoSEQ multiplex PCR, and TCRdb kept only the in-frame ones, dropping some. In the table there are roughly 180,000 clones, roughly nine tenths of which are singletons. The starting material was peripheral blood, obtained 28 days after the second AZD1222 dose. All receptors derive from an adult who received the AZD1222 COVID-19 vaccine. CDR3s include the opening cysteine and the closing phenylalanine or tryptophan. Fields, in order: D gene, V gene, J gene, clone size, CDR3 protein, CDR3 DNA. D genes are given only for firm matches. Clone size is shown for a subset of rows, as once, few, many or a class of expanded clone.

TRBD2	TRBV7-2	TRBJ2-1	-	CASSLMGLALYNEQFF	TGTGCCAGCAGCTTAATGGGACTAGCGTTATACAATGAGCAGTTCTTC
TRBD2	TRBV30	TRBJ2-1	-	CAWSVVAGVNEQFF	TGTGCCTGGAGTGTAGTAGCGGGAGTCAATGAGCAGTTCTTC
TRBD2	TRBV10-2	TRBJ2-5	-	CASRDYLQETQYF	TGCGCCAGCCGGGACTACCTCCAAGAGACCCAGTACTTC
-	TRBV28	TRBJ2-7	once	CASSLGEQYF	TGTGCCAGCAGTTTAGGCGAGCAGTACTTC
TRBD2	TRBV7-2	TRBJ2-1	-	CASRPTSGRISYNEQFF	TGTGCCAGCAGACCAACTAGCGGGAGGATCTCCTACAATGAGCAGTTCTTC
-	TRBV28	TRBJ2-7	-	CASSPVGLPSWSEQYF	TGTGCCAGCAGTCCCGTAGGACTCCCCTCCTGGAGCGAGCAGTACTTC
TRBD2	TRBV3-1/TRBV3-2	TRBJ2-2	-	CASSQVPAGGSGELFF	TGTGCCAGCAGCCAAGTCCCAGCGGGAGGGTCCGGGGAGCTGTTTTTT
-	TRBV4-1	TRBJ2-2	-	CASSQEVPQGETGELFF	TGCGCCAGCAGCCAAGAGGTCCCCCAGGGCGAAACCGGGGAGCTGTTTTTT
-	TRBV28	TRBJ1-5	-	CASSFERKGGSQPQHF	TGTGCCAGCAGTTTTGAGCGGAAGGGAGGGAGTCAGCCCCAGCATTTT
-	TRBV28	TRBJ1-1	-	CASNLRGSTEAFF	TGTGCCAGCAACCTTAGGGGTAGCACTGAAGCTTTCTTT
TRBD1	TRBV15	TRBJ1-6	-	CATSSQRAGTGNSPLHF	TGTGCCACCAGCTCACAAAGGGCGGGGACAGGGAACTCACCCCTCCACTTT
-	TRBV30	TRBJ1-1	-	CAWRNIRTEAFF	TGTGCCTGGAGGAACATTCGCACTGAAGCTTTCTTT
-	TRBV28	TRBJ1-2	-	CASTNRSVIYGYTF	TGTGCCAGCACCAACCGGTCGGTAATCTATGGCTACACCTTC
TRBD1	TRBV5-1	TRBJ1-2	-	CASSHGTDSSYTF	TGCGCCAGCAGCCACGGGACAGATTCGAGCTACACCTTC
-	TRBV2	TRBJ1-5	-	CASSGRGQVNQPQHF	TGTGCCAGCAGTGGTCGGGGGCAGGTCAATCAGCCCCAGCATTTT
-	TRBV27	TRBJ2-7	once	CASYSATRPYEQYF	TGTGCCAGCTATTCGGCAACCCGGCCCTACGAGCAGTACTTC
-	TRBV7-9	TRBJ1-2	-	CASSLSRVYGYTF	TGTGCCAGCAGCTTAAGCAGGGTCTATGGCTACACCTTC
-	TRBV11-3	TRBJ1-3	-	CASSSPDLYSGNTIYF	TGTGCCAGCAGCTCCCCCGACCTCTACTCTGGAAACACCATATATTTT
-	TRBV19	TRBJ1-1	-	CASRPTLGRNTEAFF	TGTGCCAGTAGACCCACTCTCGGCAGGAACACTGAAGCTTTCTTT
-	TRBV18	TRBJ1-4	-	CASSPLQGGYEKLFF	TGTGCCAGCTCACCACTTCAGGGCGGTTATGAAAAACTGTTTTTT
TRBD2	TRBV11-2	TRBJ2-3	once	CASSLGTSGSLADTQYF	TGTGCCAGCAGCTTAGGGACTAGCGGGAGTCTGGCAGATACGCAGTATTTT
-	TRBV5-4	TRBJ2-7	-	CASNPDIGYEQYF	TGTGCCAGCAACCCTGACATAGGCTACGAGCAGTACTTC
-	TRBV30	TRBJ1-4	-	CAGHRATNEKLFF	TGTGCCGGTCACCGAGCAACTAATGAAAAACTGTTTTTT
-	TRBV19	TRBJ2-1	-	CASSTSGRTEQFF	TGTGCCAGTAGTACCAGCGGTCGCACTGAGCAGTTCTTC
-	TRBV6-5	TRBJ2-7	-	CASSRTGIYEQYF	TGTGCCAGCAGCCGCACAGGGATCTACGAGCAGTACTTC
-	TRBV6-5	TRBJ1-2	-	CASSYSKWGRGGYTF	TGTGCCAGCAGTTACTCGAAGTGGGGGCGCGGAGGCTACACCTTC
TRBD2	TRBV6-6	TRBJ2-2	-	CASSYLRETGELFF	TGTGCCAGCAGTTATTTGCGGGAGACCGGGGAGCTGTTTTTT
TRBD2	TRBV4-2	TRBJ2-1	-	CASSQEGLAGANEQFF	TGTGCCAGCAGCCAAGAGGGACTAGCGGGAGCGAATGAGCAGTTCTTC
-	TRBV19	TRBJ1-2	-	CASSIQGRNGYTF	TGTGCCAGTAGTATACAGGGCAGGAATGGCTACACCTTC